This paragraph covers one TCR beta chain sequence. The antigen remains unidentified. The data originate from a study of T cell responses to AZD1222 COVID-19 vaccine. Study background: Pooling was applied to second doses at about 4 or about 12 weeks. General study findings and limits: In all cases, repertoires were sampled only after the peak T cell response. Once two AZD1222 doses were given, Spike-specific TCR breadth and depth went up. Across spike, vaccine-associated CD4 TCRs were found, dominant at 160-218 and 743-854.

Assay: immunoSEQ multiplex PCR; the TCRdb copy retains only in-frame clones and omits some. The sample gives some 130,000 clones, 91% of which show up once; under 3.5% is in the top ten. The sequencing used peripheral blood, collected on day 0 of AZD1222 vaccination. This TCR was recovered from an adult in good health.

DNA for the CDR3: TGTGCCAGTAGTATAGTGGCGGCCAGCTATCAGCCCCAGCATTTT. Translating it yields CASSIVAASYQPQHF. V and J are TRBV19 and TRBJ1-5; D ambiguous. Germline CDR1 reads LNHDA; CDR2 reads SQIVND (reference sequence). The CDR3 spans 15 residues. V gave up 1 base and J gave up 5 bases, with 12 bases separating them.